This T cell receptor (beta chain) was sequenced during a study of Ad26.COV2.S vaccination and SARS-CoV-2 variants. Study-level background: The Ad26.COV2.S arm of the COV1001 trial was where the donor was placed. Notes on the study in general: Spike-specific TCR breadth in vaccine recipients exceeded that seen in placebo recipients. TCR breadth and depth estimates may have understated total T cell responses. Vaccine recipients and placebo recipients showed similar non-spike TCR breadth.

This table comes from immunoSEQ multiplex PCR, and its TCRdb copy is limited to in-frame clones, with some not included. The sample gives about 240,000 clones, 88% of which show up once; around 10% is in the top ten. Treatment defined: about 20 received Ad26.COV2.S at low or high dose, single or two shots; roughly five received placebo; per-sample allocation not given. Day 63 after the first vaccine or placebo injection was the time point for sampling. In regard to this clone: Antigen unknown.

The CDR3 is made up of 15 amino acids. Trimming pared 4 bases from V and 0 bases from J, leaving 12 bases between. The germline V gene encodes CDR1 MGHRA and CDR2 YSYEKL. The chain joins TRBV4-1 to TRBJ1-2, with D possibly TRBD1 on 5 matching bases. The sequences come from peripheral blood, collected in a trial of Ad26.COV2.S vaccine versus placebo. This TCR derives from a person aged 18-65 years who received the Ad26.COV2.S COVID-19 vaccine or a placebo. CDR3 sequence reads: CASSRQLNSNYGYTF. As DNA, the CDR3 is TGCGCCAGCAGCCGACAGCTGAATTCTAACTATGGCTACACCTTC.